This T cell receptor beta chain was observed in a study of blood T cell repertoires in COVID-19. Study-level information: From the United States, Italy and Spain came samples of acute and convalescent COVID-19. T cells, B-cell-depleted T cells, or PBMCs supplied cDNA or gDNA.

The V segment lost 4 bases and the J segment 6 bases; nucleotides outside the gene matches: 6. The CDR3 covers 13 residues. The germline V gene encodes CDR1 LGHDT and CDR2 YNNKEL (reference sequence). Original data processing: Reference gene primer amplification in the assay estimated nucleated cell counts. Using immunoSEQ multiplex PCR, the repertoire was profiled, and TCRdb retains in-frame clones only, with some absent. Clone size and V and J calls were adopted from that table, with D and trimming inferred from the DNA. This sample carries hundreds of thousands of clones, more than 75% of them seen once, and the ten largest clones take 2.1%.

The specimen sequenced was peripheral blood. The rearrangement uses TRBV3-1 (or the pseudogene TRBV3-2) and TRBJ2-7; 7 nucleotides agree with TRBD1. The receptor was isolated from a woman in her twenties or thirties who had recovered from COVID-19. The CDR3 is CASSRGTAGEQYF. CDR3 DNA sequence: TGTGCCAGCAGCCGAGGGACAGCCGGCGAGCAGTACTTC.